This TCR beta chain was captured in a study of cytomegalovirus exposure and HLA in healthy donors. With respect to this clone: The antigen is not known.

Each of the donors was a healthy bone marrow donor. The study ran its PCR with 60 Vbeta and 13 Jbeta primers. Repertoires were generated with immunoSEQ multiplex PCR, while TCRdb's copy carries only in-frame clones and drops some. The table shows around 140,000 clones, with around four fifths occurring only once. Study-wide results and caveats: It was 160 or so TCR beta chains that were listed as cytomegalovirus-associated. The majority of CMV-associated TCR beta chains were reported as apparently HLA-restricted in a later analysis.

Germline CDR1 SGHKS, CDR2 YYEKEE (reference sequence). The CDR3 loop spans 16 amino acids. V gave up 3 bases and J gave up 1 base, with 16 bases separating them. The clonotype originates from a woman in her fifties or sixties in good health and CMV-seropositive. Specimen: PBMCs. The rearrangement links TRBV5-5 to TRBJ1-1; no definite D call. The CDR3 reads CASSSLRLYPNTEAFF. DNA for the CDR3: TGTGCCAGCAGCTCCCTAAGATTGTATCCGAACACTGAAGCTTTCTTT.